Listed here are 2 T cell receptor beta chains from one sample, sequenced in a study of blood T cell repertoires in COVID-19. The method was immunoSEQ multiplex PCR; TCRdb's version includes in-frame clones alone and lacks a portion of them. In the table there are about 180,000 clones, roughly 88% of which are singletons. Input material: PBMCs or T cells enriched from blood (not recorded which). These receptor sequences come from a woman aged 18-30 years who had recovered from COVID-19.

The rearrangement links TRBV19 to TRBJ1-2, with D hard to call. V gave up 7 bases and J gave up 5 bases, with 17 bases separating them. The CDR3 runs to 14 residues. CDR1 is LNHDA, CDR2 SQIVND, per germline (reference sequence). The CDR3: CASTKFSSSYGYTF. In nucleotides, the CDR3 is TGTGCCAGTACTAAGTTTTCTAGCTCGTATGGCTACACCTTC.

The chain carries TRBV28 and TRBJ1-6, with 9 bases that match TRBD1. The junction had 12 bases not matched to a gene; V was cut back by 5 bases and J by 10 bases. Germline V CDR1 and CDR2: MDHEN, SYDVKM. The CDR3 runs to 16 residues. The CDR3, as DNA: TGTGCCAGCAGTAACGGGGGGGACAGGGTAGGATCACCCCTCCACTTT. The encoded protein is CASSNGGDRVGSPLHF. The whole variable domain, remainder taken from reference TRBV28 and TRBJ1-6, is DVKVTQSSRYLVKRTGEKVFLECVQDMDHENMFWYRQDPGLGLRLIYFSYDVKMKEKGDIPEGYSVSREKKERFSLILESASTNQTSMYLCASSNGGDRVGSPLHFGNGTRLTVT.